This T cell receptor beta chain was sequenced in a study of blood T cell repertoires in COVID-19. Study background: Some COVID-19 samples were acute and others convalescent; all came from the United States, Italy and Spain. Nucleic acid was either cDNA or gDNA, and it came from T cells, B-cell-depleted T cells, or PBMCs.

Under the authors' procedure: By means of reference gene primer amplification, nucleated cell counts were estimated. Data came from immunoSEQ multiplex PCR; TCRdb stores just in-frame clones and leaves some out. V and J calls and clone size follow that table, whereas D and trimming were derived from the DNA. The table includes roughly 220,000 clones, 84% detected once. Specimen: peripheral blood. The sequence derives from a woman in her thirties or forties who had recovered from COVID-19.

CDR3 DNA sequence: TGCGCCAGCAGCCAAGATCCGAATCAGCCCCAGCATTTT. Translating it yields CASSQDPNQPQHF. The rearrangement links TRBV4-1 to TRBJ1-5, with no clear D. V lost 0 bases and J 4 bases, leaving 4 bases between the germline ends. The CDR3 consists of 13 residues. CDR1 and CDR2 (germline): MGHRA, YSYEKL.